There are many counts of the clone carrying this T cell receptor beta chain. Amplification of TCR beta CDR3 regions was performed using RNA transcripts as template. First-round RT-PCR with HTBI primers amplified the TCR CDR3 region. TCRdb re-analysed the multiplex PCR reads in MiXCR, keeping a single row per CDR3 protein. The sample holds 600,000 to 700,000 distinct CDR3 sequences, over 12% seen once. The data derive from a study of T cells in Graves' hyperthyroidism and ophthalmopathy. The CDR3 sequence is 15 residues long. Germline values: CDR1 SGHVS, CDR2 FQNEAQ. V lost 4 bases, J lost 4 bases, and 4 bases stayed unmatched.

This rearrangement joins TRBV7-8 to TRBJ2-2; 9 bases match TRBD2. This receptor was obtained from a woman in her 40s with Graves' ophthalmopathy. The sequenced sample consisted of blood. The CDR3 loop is CASSSGLALTGELFF. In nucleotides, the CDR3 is TGTGCCAGCAGCTCGGGACTAGCCCTCACCGGGGAGCTGTTTTTT. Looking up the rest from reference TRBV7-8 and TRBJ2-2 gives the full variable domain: GAGVSQSPRYKVAKRGQDVALRCDPISGHVSLFWYQQALGQGPEFLTYFQNEAQLDKSGLPSDRFFAERPEGSVSTLKIQRTQQEDSAVYLCASSSGLALTGELFFGEGSRLTVL.